This T cell receptor beta chain appears in the sequencing data of a study of blood T cell repertoires in COVID-19. Study-wide context: Donors in the United States, Italy and Spain gave samples during acute or convalescent COVID-19.

Germline V gives CDR1 MNHEY, CDR2 SVGAGI. The J segment lost 1 base and the V segment lost 8 bases, leaving 5 bases of the junction unmatched. This CDR3 spans 14 amino acids. As processed by the authors: Counts of nucleated cells, estimated from reference gene primer amplification, were obtained. TCRdb's table, derived via immunoSEQ multiplex PCR, lists solely in-frame clones and lacks some. D and trimming come from the DNA, and the V and J calls and clone size come from that table. The data show tens of thousands of clones, approximately 86% seen once. The chain is built from TRBV6-5 and TRBJ1-1; 9 nucleotides line up with TRBD1. The sequenced material came from peripheral blood. The sequence came from a man aged 35 to 55 with COVID-19, enrolled during active disease. The CDR3 spells CASRRTGENTEAFF. The DNA of the CDR3 is TGTGCCAGCCGAAGGACAGGGGAGAACACTGAAGCTTTCTTT.